The T cell receptor (beta chain) described here comes from a study of cytomegalovirus exposure and HLA in healthy donors. About this clone: What it binds is unknown.

Clones were sequenced by immunoSEQ multiplex PCR, and TCRdb holds only the in-frame ones, with some missing. The table records some 200,000 clones, around 81% of them present only once. The study, taken as a whole, reports: Over 150 TCR beta chains were listed as cytomegalovirus-associated. Across donors, most TCRs were seen rarely, yet some public ones were widespread. In the 95 to 150 validation repertoires, a later analysis found that first-cohort TCR clusters tended to co-occur. Through in vitro validation, a few CMV-associated chains were shown to be specific for CMV antigens.

This CDR3 contains 13 residues. V gave up 8 bases and J gave up 10 bases; unmatched junction bases: 6. Germline V gene lookup returns CDR1 MGHDK and CDR2 SYGVNS. The gene calls are TRBV25-1 and TRBJ1-6; 9 nucleotides match TRBD1. The sequenced sample consisted of PBMCs. The receptor was isolated from a woman aged 18 to 35 in good health and CMV-seropositive. CDR3 protein: CASSTGGRSPLHF. DNA for the CDR3: TGTGCCAGCTCGACAGGGGGACGGTCACCCCTCCACTTT. Using reference TRBV25-1 and TRBJ1-6 for the parts outside the CDR3, the full variable domain is EADIYQTPRYLVIGTGKKITLECSQTMGHDKMYWYQQDPGMELHLIHYSYGVNSTEKGDLSSESTVSRIRTEHFPLTLESARPSHTSQYLCASSTGGRSPLHFGNGTRLTVT.